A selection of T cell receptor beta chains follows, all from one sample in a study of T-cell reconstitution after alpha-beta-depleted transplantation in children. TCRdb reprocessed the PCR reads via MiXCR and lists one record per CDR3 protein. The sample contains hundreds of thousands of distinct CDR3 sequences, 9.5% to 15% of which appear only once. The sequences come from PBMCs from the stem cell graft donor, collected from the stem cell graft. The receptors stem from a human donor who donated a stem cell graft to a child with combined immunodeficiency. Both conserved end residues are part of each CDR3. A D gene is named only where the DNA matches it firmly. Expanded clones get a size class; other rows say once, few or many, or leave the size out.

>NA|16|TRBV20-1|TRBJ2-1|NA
CSAPQRHTGAYNEQFF
TGCAGTGCGCCTCAACGACATACGGGGGCCTACAATGAGCAGTTCTTC
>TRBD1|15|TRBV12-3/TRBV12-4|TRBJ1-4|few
CASRRQGATNEKLFF
TGTGCCAGCAGGAGACAGGGAGCAACTAATGAAAAACTGTTTTTT
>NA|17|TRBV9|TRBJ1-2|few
CASSVKGEVTANYGYTF
TGTGCCAGCAGCGTGAAAGGGGAGGTAACAGCTAACTATGGCTACACCTTC
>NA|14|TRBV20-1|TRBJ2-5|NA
CSASGLKAFETQYF
TGCAGTGCTTCCGGGCTTAAGGCTTTTGAGACCCAGTACTTC
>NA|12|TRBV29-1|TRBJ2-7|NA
CSVVSQSYEQYF
TGCAGCGTTGTGAGTCAGTCCTACGAGCAGTACTTC
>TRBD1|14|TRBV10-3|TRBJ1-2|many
CAISEDRDNYGYTF
TGTGCCATCAGTGAGGACAGGGACAACTATGGCTACACCTTC
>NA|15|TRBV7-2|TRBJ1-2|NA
CASSLVGGLDYGYTF
TGTGCCAGCAGCTTAGTGGGCGGACTAGACTATGGCTACACCTTC
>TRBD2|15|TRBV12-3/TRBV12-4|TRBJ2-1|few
CASSLAVAGDYEQFF
TGTGCCAGCAGTTTAGCAGTAGCGGGGGACTATGAGCAGTTCTTC
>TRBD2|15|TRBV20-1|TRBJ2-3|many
CSASKGLGGDDTQYF
TGCAGTGCTAGTAAGGGACTAGGAGGCGACGATACGCAGTATTTT
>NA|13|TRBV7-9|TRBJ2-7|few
CASRGLGDGEQYF
TGTGCCAGCAGAGGACTGGGGGACGGCGAGCAGTACTTC
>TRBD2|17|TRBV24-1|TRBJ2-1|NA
CATSDLQTSGRLDEQFF
TGTGCCACCAGTGATTTGCAGACCAGCGGGAGGTTGGATGAGCAGTTCTTC
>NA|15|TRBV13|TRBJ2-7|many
CASTPPEGRLRLQYF
TGTGCCAGCACGCCCCCCGAGGGACGCCTCAGATTGCAGTACTTC
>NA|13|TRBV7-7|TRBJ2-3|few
CASSLVKTDTQYF
TGTGCTAGCAGCTTAGTAAAAACAGATACGCAGTATTTT
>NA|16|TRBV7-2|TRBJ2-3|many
CASSLKTGRRGDTQYF
TGTGCCAGCAGCTTAAAGACAGGGCGGCGGGGAGATACGCAGTATTTT
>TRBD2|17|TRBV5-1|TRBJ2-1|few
CASSWGTSGRLYNEQFF
TGCGCCAGCAGCTGGGGGACTAGCGGGAGACTATACAATGAGCAGTTCTTC
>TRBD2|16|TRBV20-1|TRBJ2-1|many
CSGRRREGLSYNEQFF
TGCAGTGGCAGACGGCGGGAGGGCCTCTCCTACAATGAGCAGTTCTTC
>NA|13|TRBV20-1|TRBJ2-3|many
CSAGGAVTDTQYF
TGCAGTGCTGGAGGCGCTGTTACAGATACGCAGTATTTT
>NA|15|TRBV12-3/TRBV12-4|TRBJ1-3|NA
CASSLGGVGGNTIYF
TGTGCCAGCAGTCTAGGAGGGGTTGGTGGAAACACCATATATTTT
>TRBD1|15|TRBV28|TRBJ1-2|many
CASSPTGQGAHGYTF
TGTGCCAGCAGTCCAACGGGACAGGGGGCGCATGGCTACACCTTC
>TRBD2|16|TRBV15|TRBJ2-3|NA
CATSRGGGGFTDTQYF
TGTGCCACCAGCAGAGGGGGCGGGGGTTTCACAGATACGCAGTATTTT
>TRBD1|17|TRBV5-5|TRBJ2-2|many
CASSYTNRGRNTGELFF
TGTGCCAGCAGCTACACCAACAGGGGGCGGAACACCGGGGAGCTGTTTTTT
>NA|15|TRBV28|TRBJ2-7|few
CASSLSGGSPYEQYF
TGTGCCAGCAGCCTCTCAGGCGGGTCTCCCTACGAGCAGTACTTC
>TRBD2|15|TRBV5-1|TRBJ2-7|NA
CASSPFEGPRGEQYF
TGCGCCAGCAGTCCTTTTGAGGGGCCGCGGGGGGAGCAGTACTTC
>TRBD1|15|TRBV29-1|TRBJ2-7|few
CSVEVPDRGPYEQYF
TGCAGCGTTGAAGTCCCGGACAGGGGCCCGTACGAGCAGTACTTC
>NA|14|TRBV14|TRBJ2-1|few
CASSQEGRTNEQFF
TGTGCCAGCAGCCAAGAAGGTAGGACGAATGAGCAGTTCTTC
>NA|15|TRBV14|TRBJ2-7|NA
CASSQGVPGAYEQYF
TGTGCCAGCAGCCAAGGGGTCCCCGGGGCCTACGAGCAGTACTTC
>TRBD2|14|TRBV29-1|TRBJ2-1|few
CSGGMTSGAYEQFF
TGCAGCGGGGGAATGACTAGCGGGGCATATGAGCAGTTCTTC
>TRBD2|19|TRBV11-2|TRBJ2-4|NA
CASSLRGTSGTIAKNIQYF
TGTGCCAGCAGCTTAAGAGGGACTAGCGGTACTATAGCCAAAAACATTCAGTACTTC
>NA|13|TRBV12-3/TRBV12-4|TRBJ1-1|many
CASSTSGGARAFF
TGTGCCAGCAGTACTTCCGGGGGGGCCCGGGCTTTCTTT
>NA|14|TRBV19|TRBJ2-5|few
CASSMLEAAETQYF
TGTGCCAGTAGTATGCTAGAGGCGGCGGAGACCCAGTACTTC
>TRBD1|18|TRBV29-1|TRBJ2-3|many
CSVEGRWTGQGETDTQYF
TGCAGCGTTGAAGGGCGCTGGACGGGACAGGGGGAAACAGATACGCAGTATTTT
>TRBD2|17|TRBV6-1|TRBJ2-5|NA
CASTYPRERGPRETQYF
TGTGCCAGCACCTACCCCAGGGAGCGGGGGCCCCGAGAGACCCAGTACTTC
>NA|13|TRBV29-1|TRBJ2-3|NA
CSVGRGWSDTQYF
TGCAGCGTTGGCCGAGGGTGGTCAGATACGCAGTATTTT
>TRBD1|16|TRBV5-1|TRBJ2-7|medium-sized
CASSWTGGLSSYEQYF
TGCGCCAGCAGCTGGACAGGGGGCCTTAGCTCCTACGAGCAGTACTTC
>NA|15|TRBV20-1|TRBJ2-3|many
CSARAPQGNTDTQYF
TGCAGTGCTAGAGCCCCGCAGGGTAACACAGATACGCAGTATTTT
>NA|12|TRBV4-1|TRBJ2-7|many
CASSQDGVEQYF
TGCGCCAGCAGCCAAGATGGAGTCGAGCAGTACTTC
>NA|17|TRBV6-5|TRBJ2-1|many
CASSYSRRRSSYNEQFF
TGTGCCAGCAGTTACTCGAGGCGGCGGAGCTCCTACAATGAGCAGTTCTTC
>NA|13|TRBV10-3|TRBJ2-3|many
CAILQGSTDTQYF
TGTGCCATTCTTCAGGGGTCCACAGATACGCAGTATTTT
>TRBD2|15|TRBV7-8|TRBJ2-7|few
CASSLDGTSGYEQYF
TGTGCCAGCAGCTTAGACGGGACTAGCGGATACGAGCAGTACTTC
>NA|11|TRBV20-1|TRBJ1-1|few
CSARAGTEAFF
TGCAGTGCTAGAGCTGGTACTGAAGCTTTCTTT